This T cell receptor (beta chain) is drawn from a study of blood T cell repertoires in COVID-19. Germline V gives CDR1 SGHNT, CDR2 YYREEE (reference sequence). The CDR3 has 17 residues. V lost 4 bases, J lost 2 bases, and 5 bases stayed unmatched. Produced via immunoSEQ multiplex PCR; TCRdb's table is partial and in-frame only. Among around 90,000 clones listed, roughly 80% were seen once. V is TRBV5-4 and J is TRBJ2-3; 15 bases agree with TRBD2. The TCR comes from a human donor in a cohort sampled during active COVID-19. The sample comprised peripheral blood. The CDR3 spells CASSRGLAGGATDTQYF. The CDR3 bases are TGTGCCAGCAGCCGAGGACTAGCGGGAGGGGCCACAGATACGCAGTATTTT.